Below, 26 T cell receptor beta chains from the same sample are listed, as sequenced in a study of human T cells and chemical hapten exposure. Time point meaning: patch test 3, about 24 weeks after DPC sensitization. Treatment here: therapeutic diphenylcyclopropenone sensitization with weekly scalp DPC. Via MiXCR, TCRdb re-called the RACE reads, giving one row per CDR3 protein. The data contain about 190,000 distinct CDR3 sequences, around 25% of them singletons. The sequenced sample was whole blood, obtained in connection with sensitization to the hapten diphenylcyclopropenone (DPC). The receptors were sampled from a woman between 40 and 50 years old with alopecia areata. Some clones in this sample may be carry-over from other donors' samples.

The J gene is TRBJ2-3, the V gene TRBV7-9; D is possibly TRBD2 (5 bases). The CDR3 loop spans 17 amino acids. The V and J ends lost 4 bases and 1 base respectively, with 18 bases between them. Germline lookup yields CDR1 SEHNR and CDR2 FQNEAQ (reference sequence). CDR3 amino acids: CASSSRGSGWGTDTQYF. The CDR3 DNA follows: TGTGCCAGCAGCTCCCGAGGGAGCGGATGGGGCACAGATACGCAGTATTTT.

This clonotype was detected a few times. The rearrangement joins TRBV7-2 to TRBJ2-3, with TRBD1 matching over 7 bases. V shed 5 bases, J shed 3 bases, and the junction held 8 bases outside the gene matches. Germline V lookup: CDR1 SGHTA, CDR2 FQGNSA. This CDR3 is 15 amino acids long. CDR3 amino acids: CASSPGQVMTDTQYF. The CDR3 DNA sequence: TGTGCCAGCAGCCCAGGACAGGTTATGACAGATACGCAGTATTTT.

This clonotype has more than one count but fewer than ten. This chain connects TRBV7-2 to TRBJ2-5; the D is unclear. This CDR3 contains 12 residues. The V end was cut by 3 bases, the J end by 6 bases, with 8 bases between. Germline V CDR1 and CDR2: SGHTA, FQGNSA. For the CDR3, the DNA is TGTGCCAGCAGCTTTTCCCTTCAGACCCAGTACTTC. Encoded protein: CASSFSLQTQYF.

The chain employs TRBV21-1 and TRBJ1-5; the table names TRBD1, a call not compared with the DNA. TRBV21-1 is reported as a pseudogene. The CDR3 runs to 16 residues. The CDR3 DNA sequence: TGTGCCTCCCGGGACAGGGGGCTTGAAAGCAATCAGCCCCAGCATTTT. It encodes CASRDRGLESNQPQHF.

This chain joins TRBV7-2 and TRBJ1-2; maybe TRBD1 (5 bases). CDR1 SGHTA and CDR2 FQGNSA come from the germline V gene. V shed 3 bases and J shed 0 bases, with 11 bases lying between them. The CDR3 sequence is 15 residues long. As DNA, the CDR3 is TGTGCCAGCAGCTTCGCCCCAGGGCCTAACTATGGCTACACCTTC. Translation: CASSFAPGPNYGYTF.

The chain employs TRBV6-1 and TRBJ1-5; D unclear. Germline CDR1 MNHNS, CDR2 SASEGT. The germline V and J ends were trimmed by 1 base and 5 bases, with 9 bases remaining between them. The CDR3 totals 14 residues. The CDR3 protein is CASSEGGEDQPQHF. CDR3 DNA: TGTGCCAGCAGTGAAGGCGGGGAGGATCAGCCCCAGCATTTT.

The chain employs TRBV10-3 and TRBJ1-5; no reliable D call. Germline lookup yields CDR1 ENHRY and CDR2 SYGVKD. V dropped 1 base and J dropped 7 bases, with 11 bases sitting between them. This CDR3 comprises 14 residues. CDR3 sequence reads: CAISELGSRQPQHF. The CDR3 nucleotides are TGTGCCATCAGTGAGTTGGGGAGCCGGCAGCCCCAGCATTTT.

The chain uses TRBV3-1 and TRBJ2-4; unclear D gene. This CDR3 is built from 14 residues. The V end lost 4 bases, the J end lost 6 bases, and 13 bases lay between the germline ends. Per the germline V gene, CDR1 is LGHDT and CDR2 is YNNKEL (reference sequence). DNA for the CDR3: TGTGCCAGCAGCCCTTCCGGTCGTCTAAACATTCAGTACTTC. Its protein product is CASSPSGRLNIQYF.

J is TRBJ2-7 and V is TRBV28; D is perhaps TRBD1 (5 bases). V gave up 5 bases and J gave up 6 bases, with 11 bases separating them. The CDR3 is 12 amino acids. In germline, CDR1 is MDHEN, CDR2 SYDVKM. CDR3 in amino acids: CASSRGELEQYF. The CDR3 bases are TGTGCCAGCAGTAGGGGTGAGCTCGAGCAGTACTTC.

This clonotype was observed once. J is TRBJ2-3 and V is TRBV29-1; no reliable D call. The ends were cut back, 6 bases at V and 3 bases at J, with 13 bases in the middle. The CDR3 runs 13 residues. The V gene's germline CDR1 is SQVTM and CDR2 ANQGSEA. CDR3 sequence reads: CSVMGRVTDTQYF. As DNA, the CDR3 is TGCAGCGTCATGGGAAGGGTGACAGATACGCAGTATTTT.

This clonotype was detected only once. The chain uses TRBV6-6 and TRBJ1-1; D uncertain. The CDR3 length is 12 residues. Germline values: CDR1 MNHNY, CDR2 SVGAGI (reference sequence). Trimming left V 7 bases short and J 5 bases short, with 11 bases between. The CDR3 coding sequence is TGTGCCAGCATTACCGACGGAACTGAAGCTTTCTTT. Translation: CASITDGTEAFF.

The J gene is TRBJ2-7, the V gene TRBV7-8; TRBD1 agrees at 10 bases. Germline values: CDR1 SGHVS, CDR2 FQNEAQ. V lost 3 bases and J lost 6; bases outside the gene matches: 5. CDR3 length: 14 amino acids. The CDR3 DNA sequence: TGTGCCAGCAGCTTCGGGACAGGGGAGAGCGAGCAGTACTTC. This encodes CASSFGTGESEQYF.

The CDR3 loop reads CSQGAGNYNEQFF. The CDR3 nucleotides read TGCAGTCAGGGAGCGGGAAACTACAATGAGCAGTTCTTC. The rearrangement links TRBV20-1 to TRBJ2-1; 7 nucleotides align to TRBD2. This CDR3 has 13 amino acids. V shed 8 bases, J shed 3 bases, and the junction held 7 bases outside the gene matches. In germline, CDR1 is DFQATT, CDR2 SNEGSKA (reference sequence).

The rearrangement joins TRBV7-9 to TRBJ1-1; 7 bases match TRBD1. Germline V gene data show CDR1 as SEHNR and CDR2 as FQNEAQ (reference sequence). V lost 4 bases, J lost 9 bases, and 8 bases stayed unmatched. This CDR3 is 13 amino acids long. CDR3 sequence: CASSSTGTAKAFF. As DNA, the CDR3 is TGTGCCAGCAGCTCAACAGGGACAGCTAAAGCTTTCTTT.

The rearrangement joins TRBV29-1 to TRBJ2-1; D is ambiguous. This CDR3 contains 14 residues. Per the germline V gene, CDR1 is SQVTM and CDR2 is ANQGSEA. The V and J ends lost 5 bases and 0 bases respectively, with 11 bases between them. This CDR3 reads CSVRPERSYNEQFF. The DNA of the CDR3 is TGCAGCGTTCGTCCAGAGCGCTCCTACAATGAGCAGTTCTTC.

This clonotype was seen more than once but under ten times. The chain recombines TRBV6-5 with TRBJ2-1, with D unresolved. The CDR3 totals 15 residues. CDR1 is MNHEY and CDR2 is SVGAGI in the germline V gene. The V gene lost 0 bases and the J gene lost 2 bases, with 8 bases spanning the gap. CDR3 in amino acids: CASSYSRQTYNEQFF. The CDR3 DNA is TGTGCCAGCAGTTACTCGAGGCAGACCTACAATGAGCAGTTCTTC.

This clonotype was picked up a small number of times. The chain links TRBV28 to TRBJ2-1, with a tentative D call TRBD2 (5 bases). Germline V CDR1 and CDR2: MDHEN, SYDVKM. V was shortened by 6 bases and J by 10 bases, with 10 bases between the two germline ends. This CDR3 is built from 11 residues. The CDR3, as DNA: TGTGCCAGCAGCATCGGGGTAGAGCAGTTCTTC. Protein sequence: CASSIGVEQFF.

This sequence joins TRBV20-1 and TRBJ2-7; D is undetermined. CDR1 and CDR2 from the germline V gene are DFQATT and SNEGSKA (reference sequence). V dropped 3 bases and J dropped 0 bases, with 9 bases sitting between them. The CDR3 is 13 amino acids. The CDR3 is CSASPTHSYEQYF. In DNA form, the CDR3 reads TGCAGTGCTAGCCCGACACACTCCTACGAGCAGTACTTC.

This clonotype has ten or more counts. CDR3 bases: TGCGCCAGCAGTGAGTCGGGCGGGAGGCGGGATACGCAGTATTTT. It specifies CASSESGGRRDTQYF. V gene TRBV10-2 combines with J gene TRBJ2-3; 8 nucleotides agree with TRBD2. Germline values: CDR1 WSHSY, CDR2 SAAADI. The CDR3 is 15 residues long. J gave up 6 bases and V 0 bases, and 5 bases lay outside the gene matches.

The chain recombines TRBV6-6 with TRBJ2-7; D is unclear. Germline V gene data show CDR1 as MNHNY and CDR2 as SVGAGI (reference sequence). V was pared by 2 bases and J by 0 bases, with 14 bases between. This CDR3 has 16 amino acids. The CDR3 is CASSYPLRVASYEQYF. CDR3 bases: TGTGCCAGCAGTTACCCGCTCCGGGTCGCCTCCTACGAGCAGTACTTC.

This clonotype has only one observation. The chain uses TRBV20-1 and TRBJ2-7, with 7 bases that match TRBD2. The CDR3 is made up of 14 amino acids. Germline lookup yields CDR1 DFQATT and CDR2 SNEGSKA (reference sequence). The V gene end was trimmed by 3 bases and the J gene end by 5 bases; junction bases not matched to a gene: 10. The chain's CDR3 is CSARVAGPGDEQYF. The CDR3 bases are TGCAGTGCTAGGGTAGCGGGTCCCGGCGACGAGCAGTACTTC.

In this sample, this clonotype turned up a few times. DNA of the CDR3: TGCAGTGCCCCGCCCCGACTAGCGTCTAGCACAGATACGCAGTATTTT. Its protein product is CSAPPRLASSTDTQYF. V usage is TRBV20-1 and J usage is TRBJ2-3; 8 bases are shared with TRBD2. The germline CDR1 and CDR2 sequences are DFQATT and SNEGSKA (reference sequence). CDR3 length: 16 amino acids. Losses at the gene ends were 6 bases for V and 0 bases for J; bases not matched to a gene: 11.

In this sample, this clonotype turned up a few times. V gene TRBV7-8 combines with J gene TRBJ2-5; D is undetermined. Germline CDR1 reads SGHVS; CDR2 reads FQNEAQ. V lost 5 bases, J lost 1 base, and 11 bases lay in between. This CDR3 contains 14 residues. This CDR3 is CASSLRETQETQYF. For the CDR3, the DNA is TGTGCCAGCAGCCTTCGTGAGACCCAAGAGACCCAGTACTTC.

The chain joins TRBV6-5 to TRBJ2-1; D ambiguous. The CDR3 spans 11 residues. Germline CDR1 MNHEY, CDR2 SVGAGI. With 7 bases removed from V and 10 bases from J, the gap between germline ends came to 11 bases. CDR3 residues: CASKRAGEQFF. The CDR3 nucleotides read TGTGCCAGCAAACGGGCAGGCGAGCAGTTCTTC.

This clonotype was found a few times. The V gene is TRBV29-1, the J gene TRBJ2-7, with D possibly being TRBD2 (8 bases). V was pared by 7 bases and J by 4 bases, with 17 bases between. Germline lookup yields CDR1 SQVTM and CDR2 ANQGSEA. CDR3 length: 13 amino acids. In DNA form, the CDR3 reads TGCAGCGCCTCGGGGGGGACAGAGTACGAGCAGTACTTC. Amino acids: CSASGGTEYEQYF.

The chain employs TRBV6-2 or TRBV6-3 and TRBJ2-3; the match to TRBD2 covers 9 bases. Germline lookup yields CDR1 MNHEY and CDR2 SVGEGT. The junction had 7 bases not matched to a gene; V was cut back by 6 bases and J by 3 bases. This CDR3 has 15 amino acids. In DNA form, the CDR3 reads TGTGCCAGCAGACCTACTCTAGCGGGGACAGATACGCAGTATTTT. Its translation is CASRPTLAGTDTQYF.